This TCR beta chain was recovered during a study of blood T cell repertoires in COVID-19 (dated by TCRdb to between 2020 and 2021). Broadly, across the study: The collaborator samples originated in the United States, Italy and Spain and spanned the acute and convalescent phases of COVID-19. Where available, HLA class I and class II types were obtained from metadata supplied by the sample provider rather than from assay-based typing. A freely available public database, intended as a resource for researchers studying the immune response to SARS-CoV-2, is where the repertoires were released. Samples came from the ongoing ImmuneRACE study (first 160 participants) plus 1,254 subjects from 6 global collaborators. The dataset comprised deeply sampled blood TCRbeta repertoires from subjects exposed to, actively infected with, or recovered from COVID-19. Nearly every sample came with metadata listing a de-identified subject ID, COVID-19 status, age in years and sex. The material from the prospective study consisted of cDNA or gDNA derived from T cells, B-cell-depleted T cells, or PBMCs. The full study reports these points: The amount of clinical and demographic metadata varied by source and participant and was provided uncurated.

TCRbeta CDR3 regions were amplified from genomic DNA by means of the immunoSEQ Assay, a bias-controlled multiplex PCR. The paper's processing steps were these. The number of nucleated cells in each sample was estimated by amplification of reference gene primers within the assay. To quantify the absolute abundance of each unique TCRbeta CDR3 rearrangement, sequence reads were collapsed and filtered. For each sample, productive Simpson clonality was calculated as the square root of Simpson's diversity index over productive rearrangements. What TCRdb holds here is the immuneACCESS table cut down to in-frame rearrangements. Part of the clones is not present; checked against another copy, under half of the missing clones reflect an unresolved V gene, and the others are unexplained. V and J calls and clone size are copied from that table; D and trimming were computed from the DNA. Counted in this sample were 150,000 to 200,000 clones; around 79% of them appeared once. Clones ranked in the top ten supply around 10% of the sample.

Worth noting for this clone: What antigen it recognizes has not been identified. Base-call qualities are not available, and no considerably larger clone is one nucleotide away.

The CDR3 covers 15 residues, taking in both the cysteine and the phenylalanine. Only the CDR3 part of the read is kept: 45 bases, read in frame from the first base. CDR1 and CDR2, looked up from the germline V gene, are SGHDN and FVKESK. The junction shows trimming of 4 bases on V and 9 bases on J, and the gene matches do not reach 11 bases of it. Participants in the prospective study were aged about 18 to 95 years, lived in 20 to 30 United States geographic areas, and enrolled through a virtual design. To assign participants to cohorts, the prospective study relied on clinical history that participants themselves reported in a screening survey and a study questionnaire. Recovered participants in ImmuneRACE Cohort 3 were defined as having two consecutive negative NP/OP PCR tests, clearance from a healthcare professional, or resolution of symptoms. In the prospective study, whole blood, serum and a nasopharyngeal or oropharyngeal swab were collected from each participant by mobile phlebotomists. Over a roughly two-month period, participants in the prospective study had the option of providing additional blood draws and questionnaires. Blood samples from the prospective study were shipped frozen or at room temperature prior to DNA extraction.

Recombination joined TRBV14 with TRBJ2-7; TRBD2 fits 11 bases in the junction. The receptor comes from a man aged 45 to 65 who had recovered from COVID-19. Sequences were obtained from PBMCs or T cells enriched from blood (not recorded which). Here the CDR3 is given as CASSPSSSGRRGQYF. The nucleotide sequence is TGTGCCAGCAGCCCCTCATCTAGCGGGAGGAGAGGGCAGTACTTC.